The 19 T cell receptor beta chains below all came from one sample that was sequenced in a study of blood T cell repertoires in COVID-19. Here immunoSEQ multiplex PCR was the method, and the copy in TCRdb shows in-frame clones only, minus some. Of over 60,000 clones listed, 90% were seen once; the top ten hold about 5%. Input material: peripheral blood. These TCRs come from a man aged 45-65 years with acute or convalescent COVID-19.

In this sample, this clone turned up once. CDR3 loop: CASSSMTGSTYEQYF. CDR3 in DNA: TGTGCCAGCAGCTCGATGACAGGTTCAACCTACGAGCAGTACTTC. The V call is TRBV7-8, the J call TRBJ2-7, with a possible D match to TRBD1 (6 bases). The CDR3 spans 15 residues. V lost 4 bases, J lost 2 bases, and 15 bases lay in between. Germline V CDR1 and CDR2: SGHVS, FQNEAQ.

The CDR3 DNA sequence: TGCGCCAGCAGCGCGAACCCCGGGACAGGGGTCTATGGCTACACCTTC. Translating it yields CASSANPGTGVYGYTF. This chain joins TRBV5-1 and TRBJ1-2; 10 bases agree with TRBD1. Germline lookup yields CDR1 SGHRS and CDR2 YFSETQ. Losses at the gene ends were 4 bases for V and 4 bases for J; bases not matched to a gene: 10. The CDR3 extends over 16 amino acids.

Regarding this clone: Other nucleotide sequences from this sample produce the same CDR3. The V call is TRBV30, the J call TRBJ1-6, with a possible D match to TRBD1 (5 bases). There are 13 residues in the CDR3. The germline V and J ends were trimmed by 0 bases and 8 bases, with 8 bases remaining between them. CDR1 is GTSNPN, CDR2 SVGIG, per germline (reference sequence). This CDR3 reads CAWSVGGDSPLHF. The CDR3 DNA sequence: TGTGCCTGGAGTGTAGGAGGGGATTCACCCCTCCACTTT. Variable domain in full (rest from reference TRBV30 and TRBJ1-6): SQTIHQWPATLVQPVGSPLSLECTVEGTSNPNLYWYRQAAGRGLQLLFYSVGIGQISSEVPQNLSASRPQDRQFILSSKKLLLSDSGFYLCAWSVGGDSPLHFGNGTRLTVT.

The CDR3 bases are TGTGCCAGCAGCTTGGCAAATGGCGGGAGGCACTCCTACGAGCAGTACTTC. It translates to CASSLANGGRHSYEQYF. The chain is built from TRBV5-4 and TRBJ2-7; 8 bases are shared with TRBD2. The germline V gene encodes CDR1 SGHNT and CDR2 YYREEE (reference sequence). This CDR3 is built from 17 residues. The J segment lost 0 bases and the V segment lost 0 bases, leaving 8 bases of the junction unmatched.

V is TRBV30 and J is TRBJ1-6; a weak D match, TRBD1 (6 bases). Trimming pared 4 bases from V and 6 bases from J, leaving 16 bases between. Germline CDR1 reads GTSNPN; CDR2 reads SVGIG (reference sequence). The CDR3 length is 15 residues. CDR3 region: CAWISKGQRNSPLHF. The CDR3, as DNA: TGTGCCTGGATCTCGAAAGGACAGCGTAATTCACCCCTCCACTTT.

V usage is TRBV2 and J usage is TRBJ2-3; 7 nucleotides align to TRBD2. V trimming: 7 bases; J trimming: 4 bases; junction bases outside the gene matches: 29. The length of the CDR3 is 21 residues. Germline loops: CDR1 SNHLY, CDR2 FYNNEI. The CDR3, as DNA: TGTGCCAGCAAGGAAAGAGACGGAAGAGGCTTTGGCGGGAGTGTCCCAGATACGCAGTATTTT. Its protein product is CASKERDGRGFGGSVPDTQYF.

V gene TRBV5-1 combines with J gene TRBJ2-1; the D gene is possibly TRBD2 (5 bases). The germline V gene encodes CDR1 SGHRS and CDR2 YFSETQ. Trimming shortened V by 4 bases and J by 11 bases, and 25 bases separated the two germline ends. This CDR3 is built from 16 residues. CDR3: CASSPLTGLPTMKQFF. As DNA, the CDR3 is TGCGCCAGCAGCCCACTAACCGGACTTCCTACAATGAAGCAGTTCTTC.

The chain couples TRBV11-3 to TRBJ1-1, with 7 bases matching TRBD1. Trimming took 7 bases from V and 3 from J; bases not matched to a gene: 17. Germline values: CDR1 SGHNT, CDR2 YENEEA. This CDR3 has 17 residues. CDR3 DNA: TGTGCCAGCATCGCAAGGAGGCAGGGGGTCCGGGACACTGAAGCTTTCTTT. Protein sequence: CASIARRQGVRDTEAFF. Drawing the rest from reference TRBV11-3 and TRBJ1-1, the complete variable domain is EAGVVQSPRYKIIEKKQPVAFWCNPISGHNTLYWYLQNLGQGPELLIRYENEEAVDDSQLPKDRFSAERLKGVDSTLKIQPAELGDSAVYLCASIARRQGVRDTEAFFGQGTRLTVV.

The rearrangement joins TRBV5-1 to TRBJ1-1, with TRBD1 identical over 9 bases. The CDR3 is made up of 14 amino acids. Germline values: CDR1 SGHRS, CDR2 YFSETQ. Germline trimming cut 2 bases from V and 4 bases from J; bases unmatched to any gene: 3. The chain's CDR3 is CASSLQGAATEAFF. The CDR3 nucleotides read TGCGCCAGCAGCTTACAGGGGGCAGCCACTGAAGCTTTCTTT.

As DNA, the CDR3 is TGTGCCAGCAGCGGGACAGGGGGAAACATTCAGTACTTC. Translation: CASSGTGGNIQYF. The V and J genes are TRBV5-5 and TRBJ2-4, with TRBD1 matching 11 bases. Germline loops: CDR1 SGHKS, CDR2 YYEKEE (reference sequence). Trimming at V came to 4 bases and at J to 6 bases, leaving 0 bases not matched to a gene. The CDR3 covers 13 residues.

This clone was detected only a few times. The rearrangement joins TRBV30 to TRBJ2-3; TRBD1 matches at 7 bases. Trimming at V came to 2 bases and at J to 5 bases, leaving 10 bases not matched to a gene. Germline loops: CDR1 GTSNPN, CDR2 SVGIG (reference sequence). The CDR3 totals 15 residues. The chain's CDR3 is CAWSWAGGRQDTQYF. The CDR3 bases are TGTGCCTGGAGTTGGGCAGGGGGTCGGCAAGATACGCAGTATTTT. Variable domain in full (rest from reference TRBV30 and TRBJ2-3): SQTIHQWPATLVQPVGSPLSLECTVEGTSNPNLYWYRQAAGRGLQLLFYSVGIGQISSEVPQNLSASRPQDRQFILSSKKLLLSDSGFYLCAWSWAGGRQDTQYFGPGTRLTVL.

The gene calls are TRBV10-3 and TRBJ1-4; no definite D call. CDR1 is ENHRY, CDR2 SYGVKD, per germline. This CDR3 has 14 residues. V shed 1 base and J shed 3 bases, with 6 bases lying between them. CDR3 protein: CAISELGANEKLFF. CDR3 DNA sequence: TGTGCCATCAGTGAGTTGGGCGCTAATGAAAAACTGTTTTTT.

The CDR3, as DNA: TGTGCCAGCAGCTCCGAGACAGGGGGTCCCTACGAGCAGTACTTC. This encodes CASSSETGGPYEQYF. V usage is TRBV11-2 and J usage is TRBJ2-7; 9 bases line up with TRBD1. The CDR3 has 15 residues. Trimming at V came to 4 bases and at J to 2 bases, leaving 6 bases not matched to a gene. Germline lookup yields CDR1 SGHAT and CDR2 FQNNGV.

The chain has TRBV28 and TRBJ1-2, with D possibly matching TRBD1 (5 bases). Trimming took off 1 base at V and 4 bases at J, with 13 bases between the two ends. This CDR3 comprises 15 residues. Germline V CDR1 and CDR2: MDHEN, SYDVKM. In nucleotides, the CDR3 is TGTGCCAGCAGTTTATTCGGCGGGACGGTCTATGGCTACACCTTC. This codes for CASSLFGGTVYGYTF.

DNA of the CDR3: TGTGCCAGTAGTATCAGGACTAGCGGGAGGACGGGAGATACGCAGTATTTT. Translation gives CASSIRTSGRTGDTQYF. The J gene is TRBJ2-3, the V gene TRBV19, with TRBD2 matching 14 bases. V was pared by 3 bases and J by 5 bases, with 7 bases of the junction left unmatched. There are 17 residues in the CDR3. Germline V gives CDR1 LNHDA, CDR2 SQIVND (reference sequence).

The chain employs TRBV5-4 and TRBJ2-7; possible D gene TRBD1, 5 bases. V shed 1 base and J shed 1 base, with 6 bases lying between them. The CDR3 totals 13 residues. Germline CDR1 SGHNT, CDR2 YYREEE (reference sequence). DNA of the CDR3: TGTGCCAGCAGCTTGACAGGATCCTACGAGCAGTACTTC. This translates into CASSLTGSYEQYF.

This clone was seen a single time. V usage is TRBV7-6 and J usage is TRBJ2-7; the match to TRBD2 covers 10 bases. The length of the CDR3 is 17 residues. The V segment lost 6 bases and the J segment 1 base; nucleotides outside the gene matches: 12. Germline loops: CDR1 SGHVS, CDR2 FNYEAQ. Written as DNA, the CDR3 is TGTGCCAGCAGTCCCAACGACGGACTAGCGGTTTCCTACGAGCAGTACTTC. It codes for CASSPNDGLAVSYEQYF.

The gene calls are TRBV5-1 and TRBJ2-1; 14 nucleotides agree with TRBD2. The V and J ends lost 5 bases and 6 bases, in that order; junction bases with no gene match: 4. CDR3 length: 15 amino acids. From germline, CDR1 is SGHRS and CDR2 YFSETQ. The CDR3 DNA reads as TGCGCCAGCAGAACTGGACTAGCGGGAGGCAATGAGCAGTTCTTC. This gives the protein CASRTGLAGGNEQFF.

This clone has only one observation. The gene calls are TRBV7-9 and TRBJ2-1; unclear D gene. In germline, CDR1 is SEHNR, CDR2 FQNEAQ (reference sequence). The CDR3 contains 11 residues. Trimming took off 4 bases at V and 10 bases at J, with 8 bases between the two ends. The CDR3 sequence: CASSSGWEQFF. The CDR3 DNA reads as TGTGCCAGCAGCTCCGGGTGGGAGCAGTTCTTC.